This record looks at one TCR beta chain sequence and its context. This clonotype has at least ten counts. The antigen it binds to is not known. No base qualities exist here, and no much larger clone lies one base off it. Stable hyperthyroidism was defined as no progression to ophthalmopathy within 18 months of follow-up. Patients with hyperthyroidism were aged 18 to 65 years, had been newly diagnosed, and had a disease duration of less than 2 months. Patients with other autoimmune diseases, uncontrolled infections, pregnancy or lactation were excluded from the study. Diagnosis was based on clinical symptoms, serum thyroxine, TRAb, thyroid ultrasound and orbital computed tomography. Using Ficoll-Paque density gradient centrifugation, PBMCs were isolated from 10 ml of fresh peripheral blood. Total RNA was extracted with Trizol reagent and quality-checked on an Agilent 2100 Bioanalyzer. The CDR3 spans 17 residues, from the cysteine through the phenylalanine. Only CDR3 DNA is held: 51 bases, read in frame from base 1. V ends up 4 bases short and J 8 bases short, with an unmatched junction base count of 16. According to the germline V gene, CDR1 reads SGHTA and CDR2 reads FQGNSA.

This record comes from a study of Graves' ophthalmopathy and Graves' hyperthyroidism (dated by TCRdb to about 2018). With respect to the entire study: Peripheral blood samples were taken at the time of initial diagnosis, before any treatment was given. An independent validation cohort comprised 18 hyperthyroidism patients and about 16 patients who later progressed from hyperthyroidism to ophthalmopathy. In total, some 140 blood samples were TCR-sequenced: 40 to 45 ophthalmopathy, roughly 77 hyperthyroidism and about 17 hyperthyroidism-to-ophthalmopathy patients. In over 5 hyperthyroidism patients, the T-cell repertoire of thyroid tissue was compared with the T-cell repertoire of blood. A discovery set of about a hundred patients (more than 40 ophthalmopathy, 55 to 65 stable hyperthyroidism) was enrolled to explore V-J signatures distinguishing ophthalmopathy from hyperthyroidism. To tell Graves' ophthalmopathy apart from Graves' hyperthyroidism, and to predict which patients would progress to ophthalmopathy, the study relied on TCR beta repertoire signatures. Once sampling was done, hyperthyroidism patients were given methimazole at a starting dose of 30 mg daily, while ophthalmopathy patients were given high-dose intravenous methylprednisolone.

Results and caveats for the whole study, not just this receptor: Sample size was not predetermined statistically, and investigators were not blinded to group allocation. Ophthalmopathy was separated from stable hyperthyroidism by the 13-signature model with around 88% sensitivity and 81% to 83% specificity in cross-validation and with 80%/75% in the test set. Among expanded thyroid clonotypes with frequency above 0.001, most also showed up in blood, which suggests that blood repertoires may reflect the thyroid immune response. In validation, the model predicted ophthalmopathy progression with more than 55% sensitivity and 72.22% specificity; around twelve predicted patients were CT-confirmed with GO in a median of around 6 months.

TCR beta CDR3 regions were amplified from RNA transcripts for repertoire sequencing. HTBI primers and the Qiagen OneStep RT-PCR kit were used in a first-round RT-PCR, which was followed by a second-round multiplex PCR, size selection and purification. Libraries were sequenced on an Illumina HiSeq2000 using paired-end 100 bp reads. The paper's processing steps were these. SOAPnuke was used for read processing, and reads with adapters, uncalled bases, a mean Phred below 15, or no exact constant-primer or identifier match were discarded. COPE v1.2.5 was used to merge the high-quality paired reads. Clonotypes were defined as unique nucleotide sequences and were aligned to IMGT TRB V, D and J references using MiTCR v1.1. The analysis was limited to V-J combinations with a frequency above 0.0001, which together covered about 99% of repertoires. For each V-J combination, a TCR clonal expansion and chaos score was defined as F50 clonal expansion divided by the chaos observed in the TCRdist matrix. Welch's t-statistics and random forest were used to narrow the features down to approximately 13 V-J combinations, which were then fed into a naive Bayes classifier. The Morisita-Horn index was used to measure how similar the thyroid and blood repertoires were. TCRdb itself trimmed the public reads at Q25 with fastp, ran MiXCR and retained productive beta chains. When rows share a CDR3 protein, they turn into one entry using the most common DNA and genes. The authors' filters were not applied to this entry. The sample yields some 370,000 distinct CDR3 sequences; roughly 15% were counted once. The biggest ten clones account for 2% to 3% of the sample.

Rearrangement joined TRBV7-2 to TRBJ2-4; the junction holds 8 bases that match TRBD1. Sequenced input: peripheral blood. This clonotype originated in an adult woman with stable Graves' hyperthyroidism. The nucleotide sequence is given as TGTGCCAGCAGCTCAGGCAGGGGGCGCAGGTCTAGGGACATTCAGTACTTC. Its translation is CASSSGRGRRSRDIQYF.